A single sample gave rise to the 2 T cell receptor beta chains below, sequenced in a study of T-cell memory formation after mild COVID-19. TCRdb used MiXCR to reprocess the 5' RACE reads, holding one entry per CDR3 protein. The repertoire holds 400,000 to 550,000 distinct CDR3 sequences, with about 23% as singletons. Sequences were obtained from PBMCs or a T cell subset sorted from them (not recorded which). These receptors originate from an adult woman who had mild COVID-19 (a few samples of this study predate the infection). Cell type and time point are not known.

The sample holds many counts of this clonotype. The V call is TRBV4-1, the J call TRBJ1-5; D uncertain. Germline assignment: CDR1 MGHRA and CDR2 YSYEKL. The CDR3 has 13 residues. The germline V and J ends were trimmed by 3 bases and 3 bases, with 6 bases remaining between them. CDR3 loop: CASSQDPNQPQHF. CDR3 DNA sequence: TGCGCCAGCAGCCAGGATCCCAATCAGCCCCAGCATTTT.

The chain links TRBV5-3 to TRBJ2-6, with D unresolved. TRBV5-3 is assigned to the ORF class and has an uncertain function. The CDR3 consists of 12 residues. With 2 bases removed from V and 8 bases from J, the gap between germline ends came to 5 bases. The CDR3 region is CARSFVSNVLTF. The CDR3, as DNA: TGTGCCAGAAGCTTTGTGTCCAACGTCCTGACTTTC.